The 10 T cell receptor beta chains below all came from one sample that was sequenced in a study of control samples from healthy donors and cancer patients. TCRdb's copy holds only in-frame clones and misses some; the assay was immunoSEQ multiplex PCR. Among under 150,000 clones listed, more than 85% were seen once. The source material was blood. The receptors originated from a man in his thirties or forties in good health.

For this clone: The sample carries other DNA sequences with the same CDR3. V is TRBV9 and J is TRBJ2-7; D gene ambiguous. The CDR3 contains 14 residues. Germline lookup yields CDR1 SGDLS and CDR2 YYNGEE. Deletions cut 2 bases from V and 3 bases from J, with 12 bases between. In nucleotides, the CDR3 is TGTGCCAGCAGCGTGGGAACGGAAGTCTACGAGCAGTACTTC. This sequence encodes CASSVGTEVYEQYF. Using reference TRBV9 and TRBJ2-7 for the parts outside the CDR3, the full variable domain is DSGVTQTPKHLITATGQRVTLRCSPRSGDLSVYWYQQSLDQGLQFLIQYYNGEERAKGNILERFSAQQFPDLHSELNLSSLELGDSALYFCASSVGTEVYEQYFGPGTRLTVT.

The chain has TRBV25-1 and TRBJ1-4; a possible D gene is TRBD1 (5 bases). This CDR3 has 15 amino acids. The germline V and J ends were trimmed by 5 bases and 9 bases, with 19 bases remaining between them. CDR1 and CDR2 (germline): MGHDK, SYGVNS. CDR3 DNA sequence: TGTGCCAGCAGTACAACGACAGCCGAGGTTAAAAAACTGTTTTTT. Translation gives CASSTTTAEVKKLFF.

This chain joins TRBV19 and TRBJ2-2, with 7 bases that match TRBD2. The CDR3 has 15 amino acids. The V and J ends lost 6 bases and 4 bases, in that order; junction bases with no gene match: 8. The germline gives CDR1 LNHDA, CDR2 SQIVND (reference sequence). CDR3 residues: CASSVTSAGTGELFF. The DNA for the CDR3 is TGTGCCAGTAGCGTCACTAGCGCGGGCACCGGGGAGCTGTTTTTT.

This chain connects TRBV2 to TRBJ1-1, with TRBD1 matching over 7 bases. The junction had 8 bases not matched to a gene; V was cut back by 6 bases and J by 4 bases. The CDR3 runs 14 residues. Per germline, CDR1 SNHLY and CDR2 FYNNEI. The CDR3 here is CASSGRPGGTEAFF. CDR3 nucleotides: TGTGCCAGCAGCGGTCGTCCAGGGGGCACTGAAGCTTTCTTT.

The chain uses TRBV4-1 and TRBJ1-1, with TRBD1 as a possible D gene (5 bases). CDR1 MGHRA and CDR2 YSYEKL come from the germline V gene. The CDR3 runs to 15 residues. V was clipped by 1 base and J by 1 base, with 10 bases between them. The CDR3 protein is CASSQVGQRNTEAFF. The CDR3, as DNA: TGCGCCAGCAGCCAAGTAGGACAAAGGAACACTGAAGCTTTCTTT.

The genes are TRBV5-6 and TRBJ1-2; 8 nucleotides line up with TRBD1. The CDR3 extends over 14 amino acids. The V segment lost 6 bases and the J segment 8 bases; nucleotides outside the gene matches: 12. Germline V lookup: CDR1 SGHDT, CDR2 YYEEEE. The CDR3: CASTPRQGLGGYTF. CDR3 sequence (DNA): TGTGCCAGCACCCCGAGACAGGGGCTGGGGGGCTACACCTTC.

As concerns this clone: Distinct nucleotide sequences in the sample also encode this CDR3. This chain connects TRBV19 to TRBJ2-3, with unresolved D. The CDR3 length is 11 residues. Trimming stripped 6 bases from V and 1 base from J, with 2 bases between. The germline CDR1 and CDR2 sequences are LNHDA and SQIVND (reference sequence). The CDR3: CASSRTDTQYF. CDR3 sequence (DNA): TGTGCCAGTAGCCGCACAGATACGCAGTATTTT.

The rearrangement links TRBV2 to TRBJ2-3; 9 bases line up with TRBD2. V lost 4 bases, J lost 4 bases, and 6 bases stayed unmatched. The germline V gene has CDR1 SNHLY and CDR2 FYNNEI. The CDR3 sequence is 15 residues long. CDR3 loop: CASSVTRGGADTQYF. The CDR3 DNA follows: TGTGCCAGCAGTGTCACGCGGGGGGGCGCAGATACGCAGTATTTT.

This clone has only a few counts. The chain is built from TRBV14 and TRBJ1-1; 7 bases fit TRBD1. The V and J ends lost 1 base and 4 bases, in that order; junction bases with no gene match: 15. Germline assignment: CDR1 SGHDN and CDR2 FVKESK. This CDR3 spans 18 amino acids. CDR3 region: CASSQAPLRGGTRTEAFF. The CDR3 nucleotides read TGTGCCAGCAGCCAAGCCCCACTCAGGGGGGGAACTCGCACTGAAGCTTTCTTT.

This clone appeared once. This chain uses TRBV6-5 with TRBJ2-6; D unclear. Deletions cut 9 bases from V and 0 bases from J, with 9 bases between. Per the germline V gene, CDR1 is MNHEY and CDR2 is SVGAGI. CDR3 length: 14 residues. CDR3 sequence reads: CARKRDSGANVLTF. The CDR3 bases are TGTGCCAGGAAGCGCGACTCTGGGGCCAACGTCCTGACTTTC.